This T cell receptor (beta chain) stems from a study of immune characterization of retroperitoneal liposarcoma. MiXCR, run by TCRdb on the PCR reads, gives a single entry per CDR3 protein. The profile covers some 10,000 distinct CDR3 sequences, with 25% to 30% appearing a single time and less than 9.5% taken by the ten largest. Sequenced sample: tumor tissue. The clonotype originates from a female donor with retroperitoneal liposarcoma.

This CDR3 is CASSFLLRGSTDTQYF. For the CDR3, the DNA is TGCGCCAGCAGCTTCCTACTCCGGGGAAGCACAGATACGCAGTATTTT. V and J are TRBV5-1 and TRBJ2-3; weak D call: TRBD2 (5 bases). The ends were cut back, 2 bases at V and 0 bases at J, with 13 bases in the middle. The CDR3 contains 16 residues. Germline lookup yields CDR1 SGHRS and CDR2 YFSETQ.